What follows are 7 T cell receptor beta chains derived from one specimen sequenced in a study of shared clonotypes between healthy human individuals. Clones were sequenced by immunoSEQ multiplex PCR, and TCRdb holds only the in-frame ones, with some missing. The sample has roughly 640,000 clones; 74% are singletons. The sequenced sample was memory CD4+ T cells sorted from blood. Stated subset: CD45RA-negative fraction. Receptors originate from a woman in her twenties or thirties in good health.

The chain carries TRBV15 and TRBJ2-7; no clear D. Germline loops: CDR1 LNHNV, CDR2 YYDKDF (reference sequence). The V gene lost 0 bases and the J gene lost 3 bases, with 9 bases spanning the gap. CDR3 length equals 14 residues. In DNA, the CDR3 is TGTGCCACCAGCAGAGAACTCGGCGGCTACGAGCAGTACTTC. Translating gives CATSRELGGYEQYF.

The rearrangement joins TRBV13 to TRBJ1-4; unclear D gene. Germline CDR1 reads PRHDT; CDR2 reads FYEKMQ (reference sequence). The CDR3 spans 12 residues. V was shortened by 7 bases and J by 7 bases, with 10 bases between the two germline ends. CDR3 loop: CASTALGEKLFF. The CDR3 coding sequence is TGTGCCAGCACCGCGCTAGGTGAAAAACTGTTTTTT.

The chain combines TRBV7-2 with TRBJ1-5; TRBD1 matches 8 bases. Germline V CDR1 and CDR2: SGHTA, FQGNSA. This CDR3 comprises 15 residues. V shed 3 bases, J shed 5 bases, and the junction held 6 bases outside the gene matches. In DNA, the CDR3 is TGTGCCAGCAGCTTTGGGACAGGCGGACATCAGCCCCAGCATTTT. It codes for CASSFGTGGHQPQHF.

The chain recombines TRBV19 with TRBJ2-5; D could derive from TRBD1 or TRBD2 (5 bases each). Trimming removed 5 bases from V and 3 bases from J, with 16 bases in between. The length of the CDR3 is 15 residues. Germline assignment: CDR1 LNHDA and CDR2 SQIVND (reference sequence). The CDR3 DNA sequence: TGTGCCAGTAGTCAGGGACGAATTAGAGAAGAGACCCAGTACTTC. This sequence encodes CASSQGRIREETQYF.

J is TRBJ2-3 and V is TRBV10-3; D gene unclear. This CDR3 is built from 15 residues. Germline V CDR1 and CDR2: ENHRY, SYGVKD. The V end lost 10 bases, the J end lost 1 base, and 18 bases lay between the germline ends. CDR3 coding DNA: TGTGCCACCTCCTCCCGGGCTTGGCGCACAGATACGCAGTATTTT. It specifies CATSSRAWRTDTQYF.

Only one count was recorded for this clone. The chain links TRBV19 to TRBJ2-7, with 7 bases matching TRBD2. Trimming removed 6 bases from V and 4 bases from J; junction bases left unmatched: 21. The CDR3 runs to 18 residues. CDR1 is LNHDA, CDR2 SQIVND, per germline (reference sequence). CDR3 sequence reads: CASSVSGGARGPPYEQYF. In DNA, the CDR3 is TGTGCCAGTAGCGTCTCGGGGGGTGCACGCGGTCCTCCTTACGAGCAGTACTTC.

V and J are TRBV30 and TRBJ1-5, with D unresolved. This CDR3 is 12 amino acids long. The germline CDR1 and CDR2 sequences are GTSNPN and SVGIG (reference sequence). Trimming pared 8 bases from V and 0 bases from J, leaving 8 bases between. The CDR3 DNA is TGTGCCCCTCTTTATAGCAATCAGCCCCAGCATTTT. Translated: CAPLYSNQPQHF.